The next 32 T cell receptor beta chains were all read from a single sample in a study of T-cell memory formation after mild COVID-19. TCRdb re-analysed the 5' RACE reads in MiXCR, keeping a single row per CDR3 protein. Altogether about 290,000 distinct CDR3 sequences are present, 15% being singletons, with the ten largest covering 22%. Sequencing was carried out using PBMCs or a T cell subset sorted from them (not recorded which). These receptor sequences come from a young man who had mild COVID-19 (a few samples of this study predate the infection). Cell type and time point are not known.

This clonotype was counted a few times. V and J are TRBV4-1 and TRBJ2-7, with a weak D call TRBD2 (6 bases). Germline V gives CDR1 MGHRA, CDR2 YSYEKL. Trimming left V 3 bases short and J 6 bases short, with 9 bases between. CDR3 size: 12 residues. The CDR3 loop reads CASSHPGLEQYF. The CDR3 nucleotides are TGCGCCAGCAGCCATCCGGGACTCGAGCAGTACTTC.

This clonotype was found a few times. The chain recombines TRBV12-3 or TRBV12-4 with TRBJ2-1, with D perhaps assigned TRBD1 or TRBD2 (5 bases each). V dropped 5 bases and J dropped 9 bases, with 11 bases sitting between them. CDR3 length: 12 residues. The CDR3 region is CASSTRGAEQFF. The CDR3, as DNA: TGTGCCAGCAGTACCCGGGGCGCTGAGCAGTTCTTC.

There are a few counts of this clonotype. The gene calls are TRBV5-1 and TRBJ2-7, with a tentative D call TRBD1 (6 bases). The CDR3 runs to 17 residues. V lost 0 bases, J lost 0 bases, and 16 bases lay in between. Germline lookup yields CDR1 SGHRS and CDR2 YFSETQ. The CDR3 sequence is CASSLGPTGGLSYEQYF. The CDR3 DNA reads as TGCGCCAGCAGCTTGGGGCCGACAGGCGGTCTCTCCTACGAGCAGTACTTC. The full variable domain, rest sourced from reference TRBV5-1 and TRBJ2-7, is KAGVTQTPRYLIKTRGQQVTLSCSPISGHRSVSWYQQTPGQGLQFLFEYFSETQRNKGNFPGRFSGRQFSNSRSEMNVSTLELGDSALYLCASSLGPTGGLSYEQYFGPGTRLTVT.

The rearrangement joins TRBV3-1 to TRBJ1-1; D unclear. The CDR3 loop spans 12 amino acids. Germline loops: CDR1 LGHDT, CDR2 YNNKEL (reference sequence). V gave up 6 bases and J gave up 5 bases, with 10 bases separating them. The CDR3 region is CASSRPGTEAFF. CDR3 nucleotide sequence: TGTGCCAGCAGTCGCCCGGGGACTGAAGCTTTCTTT.

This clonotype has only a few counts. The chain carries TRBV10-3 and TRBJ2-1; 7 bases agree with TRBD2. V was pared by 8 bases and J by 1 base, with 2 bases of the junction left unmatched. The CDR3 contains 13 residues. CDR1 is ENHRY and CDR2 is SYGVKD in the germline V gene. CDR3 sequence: CAIGRESYNEQFF. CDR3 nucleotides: TGTGCCATCGGGAGGGAGTCCTACAATGAGCAGTTCTTC.

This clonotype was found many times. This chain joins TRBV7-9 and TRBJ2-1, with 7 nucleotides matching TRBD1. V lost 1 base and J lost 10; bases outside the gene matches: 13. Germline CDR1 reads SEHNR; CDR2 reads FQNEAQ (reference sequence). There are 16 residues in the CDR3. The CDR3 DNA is TGTGCCAGCAGCTTAGTCTTGGGGGACAGAGAACGAGAGCAGTTCTTC. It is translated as CASSLVLGDREREQFF.

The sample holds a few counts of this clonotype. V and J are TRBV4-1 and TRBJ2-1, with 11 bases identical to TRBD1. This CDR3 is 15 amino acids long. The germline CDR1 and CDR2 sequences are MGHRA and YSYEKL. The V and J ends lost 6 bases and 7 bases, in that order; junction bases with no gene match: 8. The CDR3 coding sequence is TGCGCCAGCAGTCTTGCGGGACAGGGGGTAAATGAGCAGTTCTTC. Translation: CASSLAGQGVNEQFF.

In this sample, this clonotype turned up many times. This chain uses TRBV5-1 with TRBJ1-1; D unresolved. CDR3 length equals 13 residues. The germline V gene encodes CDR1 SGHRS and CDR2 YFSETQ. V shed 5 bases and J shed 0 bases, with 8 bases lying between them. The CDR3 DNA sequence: TGCGCCAGCAGGGATCTCATGAACACTGAAGCTTTCTTT. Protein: CASRDLMNTEAFF.

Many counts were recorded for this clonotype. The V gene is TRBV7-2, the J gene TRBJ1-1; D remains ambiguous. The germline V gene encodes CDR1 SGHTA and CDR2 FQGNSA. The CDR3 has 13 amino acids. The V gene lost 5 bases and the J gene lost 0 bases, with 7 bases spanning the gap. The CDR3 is CASSPVVNTEAFF. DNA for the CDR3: TGTGCCAGCAGCCCAGTAGTGAACACTGAAGCTTTCTTT.

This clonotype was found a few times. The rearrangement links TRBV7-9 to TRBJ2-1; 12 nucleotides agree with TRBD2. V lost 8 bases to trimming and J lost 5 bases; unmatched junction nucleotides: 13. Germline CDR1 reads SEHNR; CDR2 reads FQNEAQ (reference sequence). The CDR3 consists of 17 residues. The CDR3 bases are TGTGCCAGCCTATTCGGACTAGCGGGGAGACACGACAATGAGCAGTTCTTC. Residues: CASLFGLAGRHDNEQFF.

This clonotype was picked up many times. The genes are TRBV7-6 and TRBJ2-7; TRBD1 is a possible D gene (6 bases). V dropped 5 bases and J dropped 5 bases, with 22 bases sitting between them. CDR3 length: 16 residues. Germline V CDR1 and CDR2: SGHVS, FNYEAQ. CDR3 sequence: CASSQTGQGNLNEQYF. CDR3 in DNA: TGTGCCAGCAGCCAAACTGGTCAGGGGAATCTGAACGAGCAGTACTTC.

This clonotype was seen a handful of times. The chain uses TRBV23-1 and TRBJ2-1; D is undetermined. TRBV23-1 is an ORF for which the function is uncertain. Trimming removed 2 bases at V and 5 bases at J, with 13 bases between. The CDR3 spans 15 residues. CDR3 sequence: CASSQPVTVNNEQFF. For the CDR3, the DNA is TGCGCCAGCAGTCAACCCGTCACAGTTAACAATGAGCAGTTCTTC.

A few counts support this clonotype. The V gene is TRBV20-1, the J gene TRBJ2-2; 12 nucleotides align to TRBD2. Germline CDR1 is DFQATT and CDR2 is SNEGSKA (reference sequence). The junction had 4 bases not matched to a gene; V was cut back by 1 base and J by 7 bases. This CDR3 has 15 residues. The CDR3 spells CSARASGGANGELFF. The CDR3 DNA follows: TGCAGTGCTAGAGCTAGCGGGGGGGCGAACGGGGAGCTGTTTTTT.

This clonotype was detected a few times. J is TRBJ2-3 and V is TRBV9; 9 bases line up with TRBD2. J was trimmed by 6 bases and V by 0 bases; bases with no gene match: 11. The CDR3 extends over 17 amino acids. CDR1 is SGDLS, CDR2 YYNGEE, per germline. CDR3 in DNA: TGTGCCAGCAGCGTAGGGTCCAGAGCGGGGGGCGGGGATACGCAGTATTTT. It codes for CASSVGSRAGGGDTQYF.

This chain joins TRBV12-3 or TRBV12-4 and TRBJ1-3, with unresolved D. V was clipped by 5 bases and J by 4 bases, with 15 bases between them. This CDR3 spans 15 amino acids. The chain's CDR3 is CASSPLAPPGNTIYF. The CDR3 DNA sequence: TGTGCCAGCAGTCCCCTGGCCCCTCCCGGAAACACCATATATTTT.

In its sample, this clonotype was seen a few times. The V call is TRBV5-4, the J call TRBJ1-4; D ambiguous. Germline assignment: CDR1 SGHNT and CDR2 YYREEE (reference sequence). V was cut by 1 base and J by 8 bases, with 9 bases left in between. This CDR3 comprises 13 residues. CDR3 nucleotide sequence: TGTGCCAGCAGCTTGAGAGGTTACGAAAAACTGTTTTTT. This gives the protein CASSLRGYEKLFF.

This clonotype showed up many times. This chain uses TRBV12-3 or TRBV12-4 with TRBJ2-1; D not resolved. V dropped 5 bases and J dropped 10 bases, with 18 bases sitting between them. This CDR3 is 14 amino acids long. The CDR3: CASSPQFVGGEQFF. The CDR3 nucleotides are TGTGCCAGCAGTCCTCAATTCGTGGGTGGGGAGCAGTTCTTC.

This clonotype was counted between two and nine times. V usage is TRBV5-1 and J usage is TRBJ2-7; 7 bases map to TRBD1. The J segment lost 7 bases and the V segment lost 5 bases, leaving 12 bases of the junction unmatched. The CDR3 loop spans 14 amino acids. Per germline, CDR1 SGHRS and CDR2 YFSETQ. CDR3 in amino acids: CASSPGTAKGEQYF. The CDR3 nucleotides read TGCGCCAGCAGTCCCGGGACAGCGAAGGGAGAGCAGTACTTC.

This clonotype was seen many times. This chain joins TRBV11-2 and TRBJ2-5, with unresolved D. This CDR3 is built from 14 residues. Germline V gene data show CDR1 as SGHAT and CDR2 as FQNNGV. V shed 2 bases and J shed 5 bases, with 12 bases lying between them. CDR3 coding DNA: TGTGCCAGCAGCTTATTCGGCAGAAAGGAGACCCAGTACTTC. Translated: CASSLFGRKETQYF.

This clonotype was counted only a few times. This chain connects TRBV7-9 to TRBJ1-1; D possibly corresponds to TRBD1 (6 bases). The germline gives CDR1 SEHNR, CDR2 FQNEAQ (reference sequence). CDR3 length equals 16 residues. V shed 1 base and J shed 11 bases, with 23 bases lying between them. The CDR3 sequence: CASSLVLKDGGRGAFF. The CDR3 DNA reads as TGTGCCAGCAGCTTAGTTTTAAAGGATGGGGGCCGAGGGGCTTTCTTT.

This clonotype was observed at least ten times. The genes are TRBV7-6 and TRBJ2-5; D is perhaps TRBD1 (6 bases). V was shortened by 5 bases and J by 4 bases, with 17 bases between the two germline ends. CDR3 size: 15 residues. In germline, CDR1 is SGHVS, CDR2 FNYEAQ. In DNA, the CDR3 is TGTGCCAGCAGCGCAGCCACCCTCAGGGGAGAGACCCAGTACTTC. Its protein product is CASSAATLRGETQYF.

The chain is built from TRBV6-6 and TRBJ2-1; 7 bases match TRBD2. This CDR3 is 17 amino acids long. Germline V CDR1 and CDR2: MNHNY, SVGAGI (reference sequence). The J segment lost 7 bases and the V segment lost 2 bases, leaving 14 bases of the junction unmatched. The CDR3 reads CASSYSREEGPSNEQFF. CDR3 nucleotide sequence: TGTGCCAGCAGTTACAGCCGGGAGGAGGGCCCCTCGAATGAGCAGTTCTTC.

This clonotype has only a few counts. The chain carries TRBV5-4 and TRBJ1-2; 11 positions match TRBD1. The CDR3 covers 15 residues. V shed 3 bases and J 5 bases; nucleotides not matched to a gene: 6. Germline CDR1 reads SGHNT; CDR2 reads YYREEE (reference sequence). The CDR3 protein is CASSWTGGRGYGYTF. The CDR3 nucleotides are TGTGCCAGCAGCTGGACAGGGGGCCGGGGGTATGGCTACACCTTC.

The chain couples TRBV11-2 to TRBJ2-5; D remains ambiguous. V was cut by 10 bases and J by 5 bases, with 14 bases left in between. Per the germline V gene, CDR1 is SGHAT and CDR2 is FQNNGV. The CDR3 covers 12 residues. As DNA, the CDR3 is TGTGCCACCTCGCCGATTTGGGAGACCCAGTACTTC. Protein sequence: CATSPIWETQYF.

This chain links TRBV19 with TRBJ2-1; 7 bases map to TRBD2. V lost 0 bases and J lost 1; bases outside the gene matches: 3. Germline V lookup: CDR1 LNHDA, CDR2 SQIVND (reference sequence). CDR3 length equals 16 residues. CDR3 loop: CASSIDRSGSYNEQFF. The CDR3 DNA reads TGTGCCAGTAGTATAGATCGTAGCGGGTCCTACAATGAGCAGTTCTTC.

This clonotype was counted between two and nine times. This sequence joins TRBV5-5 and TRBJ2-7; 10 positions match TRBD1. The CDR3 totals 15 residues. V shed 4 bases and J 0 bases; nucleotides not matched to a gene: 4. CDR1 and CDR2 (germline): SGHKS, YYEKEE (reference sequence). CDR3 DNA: TGTGCCAGCAGCAGGGACAGGGGTTACTCCTACGAGCAGTACGTC. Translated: CASSRDRGYSYEQYV.

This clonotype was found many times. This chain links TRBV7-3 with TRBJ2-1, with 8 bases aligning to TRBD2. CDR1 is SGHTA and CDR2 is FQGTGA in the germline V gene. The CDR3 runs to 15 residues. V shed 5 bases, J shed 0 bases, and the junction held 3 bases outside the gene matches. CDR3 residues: CASSRGGSSYNEQFF. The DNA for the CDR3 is TGTGCCAGCAGCCGGGGGGGAAGCTCCTACAATGAGCAGTTCTTC.

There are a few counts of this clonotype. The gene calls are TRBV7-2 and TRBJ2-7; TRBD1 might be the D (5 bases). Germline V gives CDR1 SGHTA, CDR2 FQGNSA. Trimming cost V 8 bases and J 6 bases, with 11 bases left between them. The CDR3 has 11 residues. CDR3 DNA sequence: TGTGCCAGCTCAGGGATCTCCGAGCAGTACGTC. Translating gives CASSGISEQYV.

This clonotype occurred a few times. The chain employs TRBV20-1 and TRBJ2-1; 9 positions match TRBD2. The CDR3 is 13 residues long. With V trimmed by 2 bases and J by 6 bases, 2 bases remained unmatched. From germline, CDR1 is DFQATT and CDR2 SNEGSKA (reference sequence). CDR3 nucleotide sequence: TGCAGTGCTAGATTAGCGGGGGCCAATGAGCAGTTCTTC. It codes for CSARLAGANEQFF.

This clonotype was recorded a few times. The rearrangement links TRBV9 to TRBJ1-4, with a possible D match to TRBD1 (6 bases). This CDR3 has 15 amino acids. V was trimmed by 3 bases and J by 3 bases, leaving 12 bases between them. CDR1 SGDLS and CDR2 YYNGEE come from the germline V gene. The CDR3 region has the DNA TGTGCCAGCAGCGATGGGGGGGCCTCTAATGAAAAACTGTTTTTT. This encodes CASSDGGASNEKLFF.

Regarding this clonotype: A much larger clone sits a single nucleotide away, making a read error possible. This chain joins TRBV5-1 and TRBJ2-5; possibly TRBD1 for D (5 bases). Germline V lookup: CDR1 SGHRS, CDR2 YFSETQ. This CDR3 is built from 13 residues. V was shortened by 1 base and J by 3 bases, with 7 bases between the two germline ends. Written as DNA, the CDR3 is TGCGCCAGCAGCTTGTTCAGGGAAGAGACCCAGTACTTC. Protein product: CASSLFREETQYF.

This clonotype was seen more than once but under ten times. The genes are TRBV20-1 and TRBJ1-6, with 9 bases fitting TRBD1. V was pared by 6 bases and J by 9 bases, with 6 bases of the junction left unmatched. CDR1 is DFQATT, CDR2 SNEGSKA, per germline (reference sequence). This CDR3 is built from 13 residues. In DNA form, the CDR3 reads TGCAGTGCAAACAGGGGGCAAGGTTCACCCCTCCACTTT. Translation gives CSANRGQGSPLHF.